This note documents a single T cell receptor (beta chain) sequence. Antigen: not known. The data were taken from a study of regulatory T cells in long-lasting Graves disease. Building the TCR beta libraries relied on iRepertoire HTBI primers, and CDR3 regions underwent Arm-PCR. TCRdb analysed the multiplex PCR reads with MiXCR anew, one entry per CDR3 protein. The repertoire consists of some 280,000 distinct CDR3 sequences, with 20% to 25% occurring once and the leading ten covering roughly 56%. Study results and limitations: The persistent group shared 2,500 or so public clonotypes, more than the 966 shared by new patients.

Described time point: persistent/refractory GD, antithyroid drugs over 5 years with positive TRAb. Following extraction of RNA from PBMCs, that RNA was used to make the TCR library. Patients with Graves' disease were diagnosed by American Thyroid Association guidelines. The sequenced sample was peripheral blood mononuclear cells (PBMCs), obtained when the disease was refractory, from a patient treated with antithyroid drugs. The TCR sequence derives from a female donor with Graves disease.

The CDR3 here is CSATDRGRQETQYF. The CDR3 DNA is TGCAGTGCTACGGACAGGGGCCGGCAAGAGACCCAGTACTTC. The chain recombines TRBV20-1 with TRBJ2-5; 9 positions match TRBD1. Looked up from germline, CDR1 is DFQATT and CDR2 is SNEGSKA (reference sequence). The V segment lost 4 bases and the J segment 2 bases; nucleotides outside the gene matches: 5. This CDR3 region has 14 residues.